The 14 T cell receptor beta chains in this list originate from one sample, sequenced in a study of Graves' ophthalmopathy and Graves' hyperthyroidism listed by TCRdb under 2018. Sequencing relied on an Illumina HiSeq 2000. For repertoire sequencing, TCR beta CDR3 regions were amplified from RNA transcripts. A first-round RT-PCR used HTBI primers with the Qiagen OneStep RT-PCR kit, followed by a second-round multiplex PCR, size selection and purification. TCRdb redid the processing of the public reads, applying fastp at Q25 and MiXCR, and retained in-frame beta chains. Each CDR3 protein gets just one entry, which takes the most common genes and DNA from the rows behind it. The sample table shows hundreds of thousands of distinct CDR3 sequences, and under 25% are seen once. Under 3.5% of the sample is taken by the ten largest. The sample consisted of peripheral blood. These receptors were collected from a woman aged 18 to 35 with stable Graves' hyperthyroidism. Donor details come from another sample of the same person, matched by shared clones.

This clonotype was seen ten or more times. This sequence joins TRBV12-3 or TRBV12-4 and TRBJ1-1; D gene ambiguous. The CDR3 extends over 13 amino acids. V lost 3 bases, J lost 4 bases, and 9 bases lay in between. CDR3 nucleotide sequence: TGTGCCAGCAGTTTCCGGAGGGTCACTGAAGCTTTCTTT. Translating it yields CASSFRRVTEAFF.

This clonotype was found many times. The rearrangement uses TRBV20-1 and TRBJ2-2; no definite D call. Germline CDR1 reads DFQATT; CDR2 reads SNEGSKA (reference sequence). The germline V and J ends were trimmed by 2 bases and 6 bases, with 13 bases remaining between them. The CDR3 sequence is 14 residues long. The CDR3 nucleotides read TGCAGTGCTAGACCTGACCGGGCGGCCGGGGAGCTGTTTTTT. This codes for CSARPDRAAGELFF.

The chain couples TRBV20-1 to TRBJ2-5, with D maybe TRBD2 (5 bases). Per the germline V gene, CDR1 is DFQATT and CDR2 is SNEGSKA (reference sequence). V lost 1 base and J 4 bases, leaving 7 bases between the germline ends. The CDR3 is 12 residues long. The DNA of the CDR3 is TGCAGTGCTAGAGTAGAGGGAGAGACCCAGTACTTC. Protein sequence: CSARVEGETQYF.

The chain has TRBV6-1 and TRBJ1-2; D is unresolved. The CDR3 loop spans 12 amino acids. V was pared by 6 bases and J by 2 bases, with 7 bases between. Germline V gene data show CDR1 as MNHNS and CDR2 as SASEGT. The CDR3 nucleotides are TGTGCCAGCAGGGTATACAACTATGGCTACACCTTC. This codes for CASRVYNYGYTF.

At least ten counts were recorded for this clonotype. The gene calls are TRBV20-1 and TRBJ1-1; 10 bases match TRBD1. CDR1 and CDR2 from the germline V gene are DFQATT and SNEGSKA (reference sequence). The CDR3 length is 16 residues. Trimming took 0 bases from V and 4 from J; bases not matched to a gene: 8. The chain's CDR3 is CSARDGDRGSSTEAFF. The CDR3 coding sequence is TGCAGTGCTAGAGATGGGGACAGGGGTAGTTCCACTGAAGCTTTCTTT.

This clonotype was seen at least ten times. The chain has TRBV12-3 or TRBV12-4 and TRBJ1-5; tentative D call: TRBD1 (5 bases). CDR3 length: 15 amino acids. The V end was cut by 1 base, the J end by 4 bases, with 11 bases between. This chain's CDR3 is CASSLGGTSNQPQHF. As DNA, the CDR3 is TGTGCCAGCAGTTTAGGCGGGACCTCTAATCAGCCCCAGCATTTT.

This clonotype was counted ten times or more. The V gene is TRBV7-2, the J gene TRBJ1-6, with 9 bases fitting TRBD1. The CDR3 is 15 amino acids. Germline V lookup: CDR1 SGHTA, CDR2 FQGNSA. With V trimmed by 5 bases and J by 4 bases, 3 bases remained unmatched. The CDR3, as DNA: TGTGCCAGCAGCGGGGGACAGGGATATAATTCACCCCTCCACTTT. Encoded protein: CASSGGQGYNSPLHF.

The chain links TRBV12-3 or TRBV12-4 to TRBJ1-2; D gene uncertain. Deletions cut 5 bases from V and 2 bases from J, with 21 bases between. The CDR3 has 17 amino acids. CDR3 residues: CASSPGVRRAHNYGYTF. CDR3 in DNA: TGTGCCAGCAGTCCTGGGGTGAGGAGGGCGCACAACTATGGCTACACCTTC.

This clonotype came up many times. CDR3 coding DNA: TGTGCCAGCAGTGAAAATCCCGGGACAGGGGTCAATCAGCCCCAGCATTTT. This translates into CASSENPGTGVNQPQHF. V gene TRBV6-1 combines with J gene TRBJ1-5; 10 nucleotides line up with TRBD1. CDR1 is MNHNS and CDR2 is SASEGT in the germline V gene. The CDR3 runs to 17 residues. V lost 2 bases and J lost 3; bases outside the gene matches: 7.

This clonotype was found many times. This chain uses TRBV20-1 with TRBJ2-7; D gene ambiguous. The V gene lost 0 bases and the J gene lost 3 bases, with 9 bases spanning the gap. The CDR3 covers 13 residues. Germline CDR1 reads DFQATT; CDR2 reads SNEGSKA (reference sequence). CDR3 residues: CSARDGTYYEQYF. For the CDR3, the DNA is TGCAGTGCTAGAGATGGAACCTACTACGAGCAGTACTTC.

This clonotype was seen at least ten times. The rearrangement links TRBV6-5 to TRBJ2-7; 11 nucleotides line up with TRBD1. The V gene end was trimmed by 7 bases and the J gene end by 6 bases; junction bases not matched to a gene: 8. The CDR3 contains 14 residues. Germline V CDR1 and CDR2: MNHEY, SVGAGI. Here the CDR3 reads CASTNGQGAFEQYF. CDR3 sequence (DNA): TGTGCCAGCACCAATGGACAGGGGGCGTTCGAGCAGTACTTC.

Turning to this clonotype: One end of the junction does not line up with germline, which may come from a read error. The gene calls are TRBV7-8 and TRBJ2-7, with 11 bases matching TRBD2. CDR1 and CDR2 from the germline V gene are SGHVS and FQNEAQ. The CDR3 sequence is 17 residues long. Written as DNA, the CDR3 is TGTGCCAGCAGCCAAACGGGACTAGCGGTATGGTCCTACGATCAGTACTTC. Its translation: CASSQTGLAVWSYDQYF.

This clonotype was seen ten or more times. V and J are TRBV6-1 and TRBJ2-7; 14 bases are a match to TRBD2. Looked up from germline, CDR1 is MNHNS and CDR2 is SASEGT. With 4 bases clipped from V and 3 bases from J, the junction kept 8 bases outside the gene matches. The length of the CDR3 is 17 residues. CDR3 protein: CASSGASGTSGSYEQYF. Here the CDR3 DNA reads TGTGCCAGCAGTGGCGCCTCCGGGACTAGCGGGAGCTACGAGCAGTACTTC.

This clonotype occurred many times. The chain uses TRBV29-1 and TRBJ1-1; no firm D call. V was pared by 0 bases and J by 8 bases, with 10 bases between. The germline V gene has CDR1 SQVTM and CDR2 ANQGSEA. This CDR3 is built from 12 residues. The CDR3 bases are TGCAGCGTTGAAGATCGGGCAGAAGAAGCTTTCTTT. This encodes CSVEDRAEEAFF.